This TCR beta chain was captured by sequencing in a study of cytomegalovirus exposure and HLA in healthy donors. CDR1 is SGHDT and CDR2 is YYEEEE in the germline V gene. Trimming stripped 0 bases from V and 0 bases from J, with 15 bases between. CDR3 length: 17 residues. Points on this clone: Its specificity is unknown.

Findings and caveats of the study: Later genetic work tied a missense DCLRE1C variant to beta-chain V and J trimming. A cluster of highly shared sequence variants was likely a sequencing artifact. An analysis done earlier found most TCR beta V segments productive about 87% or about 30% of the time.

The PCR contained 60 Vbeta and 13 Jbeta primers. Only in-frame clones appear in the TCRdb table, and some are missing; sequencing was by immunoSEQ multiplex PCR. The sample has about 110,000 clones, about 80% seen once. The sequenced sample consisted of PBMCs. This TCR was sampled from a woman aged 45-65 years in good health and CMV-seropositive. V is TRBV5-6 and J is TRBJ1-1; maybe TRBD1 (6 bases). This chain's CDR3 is CASSLAGQLILNTEAFF. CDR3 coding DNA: TGTGCCAGCAGCTTGGCCGGACAGCTGATTTTGAACACTGAAGCTTTCTTT. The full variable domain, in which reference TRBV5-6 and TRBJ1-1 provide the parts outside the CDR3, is DAGVTQSPTHLIKTRGQQVTLRCSPKSGHDTVSWYQQALGQGPQFIFQYYEEEERQRGNFPDRFSGHQFPNYSSELNVNALLLGDSALYLCASSLAGQLILNTEAFFGQGTRLTVV.